This is a list of T cell receptor beta chains from one sample in a study of cytomegalovirus exposure and HLA in healthy donors. Clones were read by immunoSEQ multiplex PCR, and TCRdb kept only the in-frame ones, dropping some. The repertoire includes roughly 300,000 clones, about 85% of them detected once, and roughly 1.2% sits in the top ten. The specimen sequenced was PBMCs. The receptors were gathered from a woman in her twenties or thirties in good health and CMV-seropositive. CDR3s include the opening cysteine and the closing phenylalanine or tryptophan. A D gene is named only where the DNA matches it firmly. Size values are once, few and many counts, or a class for expanded clones, and some rows have none.

J gene	V gene	D gene	clone size	CDR3 protein	CDR3 DNA
TRBJ1-1	TRBV28	.	few	CASSLVGRGLNTEAFF	TGTGCCAGCAGTTTAGTGGGGAGGGGTTTGAACACTGAAGCTTTCTTT
TRBJ1-5	TRBV27	.	.	CASSLSPGNQPQHF	TGTGCCAGCAGTTTATCCCCAGGGAATCAGCCCCAGCATTTT
TRBJ1-6	TRBV5-4	.	.	CASSLWGGDSPLHF	TGTGCCAGCAGCTTGTGGGGTGGCGATTCACCCCTCCACTTT
TRBJ2-1	TRBV10-3	.	.	CAISESMVRDNEQFF	TGTGCCATCAGTGAGTCGATGGTCAGGGACAATGAGCAGTTCTTC
TRBJ2-2	TRBV15	.	.	CATSRDLGGQATGELFF	TGTGCCACCAGCAGAGATCTTGGAGGGCAGGCCACCGGGGAGCTGTTTTTT
TRBJ2-1	TRBV9	TRBD2	.	CASSVPAGGPGNEQFF	TGTGCCAGCAGCGTCCCAGCGGGGGGGCCGGGGAATGAGCAGTTCTTC
TRBJ2-2	TRBV5-6	.	.	CASSFYTGFTGELFF	TGTGCCAGCAGCTTTTACACAGGGTTCACCGGGGAGCTGTTTTTT
TRBJ1-2	TRBV28	.	.	CASSFSGSLYGYTF	TGTGCCAGCAGTTTTTCCGGGAGTCTCTATGGCTACACCTTC
TRBJ2-7	TRBV5-1	.	.	CASSLVVSTYEQYF	TGCGCCAGCAGCTTAGTAGTCAGTACCTACGAGCAGTACTTC
TRBJ2-7	TRBV27	.	.	CASSIQDQPPYEQYF	TGTGCCAGCAGTATACAGGATCAACCCCCCTACGAGCAGTACTTC
TRBJ1-2	TRBV18	TRBD1	.	CASSPPGTGGGYTF	TGTGCCAGCTCACCACCAGGGACAGGGGGAGGCTACACCTTC
TRBJ2-2	TRBV6-1	TRBD1	.	CASSDMLGTGGTGELFF	TGTGCCAGCAGTGACATGCTTGGGACAGGTGGGACCGGGGAGCTGTTTTTT
TRBJ2-7	TRBV30	.	few	CAWETVNGEQYF	TGTGCCTGGGAGACGGTGAATGGGGAGCAGTACTTC
TRBJ2-3	TRBV5-4	.	.	CASSLHSYTDTQYF	TGTGCCAGCAGCTTGCATTCCTACACAGATACGCAGTATTTT
TRBJ2-3	TRBV7-6	.	.	CASSLIVTDTQYF	TGTGCCAGCAGCTTAATTGTCACAGATACGCAGTATTTT
TRBJ2-3	TRBV28	TRBD2	.	CASSTYRTSGNTDTQYF	TGTGCCAGCAGCACCTATAGGACTAGCGGGAACACAGATACGCAGTATTTT
TRBJ2-2	TRBV29-1	.	.	CSVEGDHTGELFF	TGCAGCGTTGAGGGGGATCACACCGGGGAGCTGTTTTTT
TRBJ2-7	TRBV15	TRBD2	.	CATSTRTSGIYEQYF	TGTGCCACCAGCACAAGGACTAGCGGGATATACGAGCAGTACTTC
TRBJ2-7	TRBV7-9	.	.	CASSLFISPYEQYF	TGTGCCAGCAGCTTATTCATAAGCCCCTACGAGCAGTACTTC
TRBJ2-7	TRBV5-4	TRBD2	.	CASSRRTSGSNYEQYF	TGTGCCAGCAGCCGACGGACTAGCGGGAGTAACTACGAGCAGTACTTC
TRBJ1-2	TRBV7-6	.	.	CASSLGSVGPTNYGYTF	TGTGCCAGCAGCTTAGGGTCAGTGGGCCCCACTAACTATGGCTACACCTTC
TRBJ2-3	TRBV6-5	.	.	CASSYGTTSTDTQYF	TGTGCCAGCAGTTACGGAACTACAAGCACAGATACGCAGTATTTT
TRBJ1-5	TRBV4-2	.	few	CASSQVRGTGNQPQHF	TGTGCCAGCAGCCAAGTAAGAGGGACCGGCAATCAGCCCCAGCATTTT
TRBJ2-3	TRBV27	.	once	CASAGRDHTQYF	TGTGCCAGCGCGGGGCGGGATCATACGCAGTATTTT
TRBJ2-7	TRBV7-8	TRBD2	few	CASSFISSGRGVYEQYF	TGTGCCAGCAGCTTTATATCAAGCGGGAGGGGGGTTTACGAGCAGTACTTC
TRBJ1-5	TRBV4-1	.	.	CASSQVEGGQPQHF	TGCGCCAGCAGCCAAGTTGAAGGTGGTCAGCCCCAGCATTTT
TRBJ2-1	TRBV28	.	.	CASSSPDSLSYNEQFF	TGTGCCAGCAGTTCCCCAGATTCCCTCTCCTACAATGAGCAGTTCTTC
TRBJ2-1	TRBV27	.	.	CASSSTTTRRYNEQFF	TGTGCCAGCAGTTCTACAACCACTCGCCGATACAATGAGCAGTTCTTC
TRBJ2-7	TRBV9	TRBD2	.	CASSVDSGGAYEQYF	TGTGCCAGCAGCGTAGATAGCGGGGGGGCCTACGAGCAGTACTTC
TRBJ2-2	TRBV11-2	.	.	CASSLTFINTGELFF	TGTGCCAGCAGCTTAACATTTATTAACACCGGGGAGCTGTTTTTT
TRBJ2-3	TRBV6-1	.	.	CASSEARGRNFPTDTQYF	TGTGCCAGCAGTGAAGCGCGGGGACGGAACTTTCCCACAGATACGCAGTATTTT
TRBJ1-1	TRBV18	.	.	CASSPASGMNTEAFF	TGTGCCAGCTCACCTGCCTCAGGGATGAACACTGAAGCTTTCTTT
TRBJ1-5	TRBV6-5	TRBD1	.	CASSSTGASNQPQHF	TGTGCCAGCAGTTCTACAGGGGCTAGCAATCAGCCCCAGCATTTT
TRBJ2-7	TRBV19	TRBD2	.	CASSRNTASGSYEQYF	TGTGCCAGTAGCAGAAACACGGCTAGCGGGAGCTACGAGCAGTACTTC
TRBJ1-1	TRBV19	.	.	CASSIPSPEAFF	TGTGCCAGTAGTATACCTTCCCCTGAAGCTTTCTTT
TRBJ2-7	TRBV9	.	.	CASSDGGNTYEQYF	TGTGCCAGCAGCGACGGCGGAAACACTTACGAGCAGTACTTC
TRBJ2-7	TRBV7-3	TRBD2	.	CASSLLAGVDEQYF	TGTGCCAGCAGCTTACTAGCGGGAGTGGACGAGCAGTACTTC
TRBJ2-3	TRBV7-2	TRBD1	.	CASSKRTGYPTDTQYF	TGTGCCAGCAGCAAGCGGACAGGGTACCCCACAGATACGCAGTATTTT
TRBJ2-1	TRBV7-3	TRBD2	.	CASSLMIGGLGNQFF	TGTGCCAGCAGCTTAATGATAGGGGGACTAGGAAATCAGTTCTTC
TRBJ1-5	TRBV28	TRBD1	.	CASSRRPRDRVQPQHF	TGTGCCAGCAGTCGACGTCCCCGGGACAGGGTGCAGCCCCAGCATTTT
TRBJ1-2	TRBV5-1	TRBD1	.	CASSSGQHYGYTF	TGCGCCAGCAGCTCGGGACAGCACTATGGCTACACCTTC
TRBJ1-5	TRBV6-1	.	.	CASSVGRNQPQHF	TGTGCCAGCAGCGTCGGACGCAATCAGCCCCAGCATTTT
TRBJ1-1	TRBV5-1	TRBD1	.	CASSITGQGNTEAFF	TGCGCCAGCAGCATAACGGGACAGGGAAACACTGAAGCTTTCTTT
TRBJ2-7	TRBV6-1	.	.	CASSDVVLGEQYF	TGTGCCAGCAGTGACGTGGTTTTGGGCGAGCAGTACTTC
TRBJ2-7	TRBV7-3	.	.	CASSSGLSYEQYF	TGTGCCAGCAGCTCAGGACTCTCCTACGAGCAGTACTTC
TRBJ2-3	TRBV9	TRBD2	.	CASSINLAGGADTQYF	TGTGCCAGCAGCATAAATCTAGCGGGAGGAGCAGATACGCAGTATTTT
TRBJ2-1	TRBV7-2	.	.	CASNSVGYEQFF	TGTGCCAGCAACTCGGTGGGGTATGAGCAGTTCTTC
TRBJ1-1	TRBV2	.	.	CASRGTARYTEAFF	TGTGCCAGCAGGGGGACGGCCCGATACACTGAAGCTTTCTTT
TRBJ2-7	TRBV19	TRBD1	.	CASSRFMGQGDYEQYF	TGTGCCAGTAGTAGATTCATGGGACAGGGGGACTACGAGCAGTACTTC
TRBJ2-7	TRBV6-6	TRBD2	once	CASSTGLAVAYEQYF	TGTGCCAGCAGTACGGGACTAGCGGTTGCCTACGAGCAGTACTTC